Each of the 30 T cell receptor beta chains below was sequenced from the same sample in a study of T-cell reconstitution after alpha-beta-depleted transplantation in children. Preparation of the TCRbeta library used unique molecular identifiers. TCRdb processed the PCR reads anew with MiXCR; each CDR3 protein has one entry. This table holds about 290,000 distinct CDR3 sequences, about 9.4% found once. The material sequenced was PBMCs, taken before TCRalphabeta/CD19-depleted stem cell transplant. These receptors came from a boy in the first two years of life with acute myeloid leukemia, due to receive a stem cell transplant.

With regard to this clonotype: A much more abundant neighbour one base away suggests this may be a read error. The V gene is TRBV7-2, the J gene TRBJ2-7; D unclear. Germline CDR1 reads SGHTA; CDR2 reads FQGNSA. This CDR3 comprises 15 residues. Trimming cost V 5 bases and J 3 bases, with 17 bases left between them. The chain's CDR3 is CASSPRTWAFYEQYF. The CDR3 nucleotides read TGTGCCAGCAGCCCCCGAACGTGGGCGTTCTACGAGCAGTACTTC. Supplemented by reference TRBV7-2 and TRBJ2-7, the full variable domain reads GAGVSQSPSNKVTEKGKDVELRCDPISGHTALYWYRQSLGQGLEFLIYFQGNSAPDKSGLPSDRFSAERTGGSVSTLTIQRTQQEDSAVYLCASSPRTWAFYEQYFGPGTRLTVT.

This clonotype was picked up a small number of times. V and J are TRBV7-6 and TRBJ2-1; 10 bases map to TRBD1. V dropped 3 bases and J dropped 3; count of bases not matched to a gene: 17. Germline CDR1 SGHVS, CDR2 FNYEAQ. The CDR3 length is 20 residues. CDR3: CASSFRGGQGISTHYNEQFF. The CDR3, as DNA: TGTGCCAGCAGCTTTAGGGGGGGACAGGGGATTAGCACTCACTACAATGAGCAGTTCTTC.

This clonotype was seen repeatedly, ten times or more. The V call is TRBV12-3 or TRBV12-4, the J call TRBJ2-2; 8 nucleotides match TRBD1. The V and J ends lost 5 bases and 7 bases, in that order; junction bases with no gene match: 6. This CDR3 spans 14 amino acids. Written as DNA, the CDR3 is TGTGCCAGCAGTCCCGACAGGGGCGGCGGGGAGCTGTTTTTT. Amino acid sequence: CASSPDRGGGELFF.

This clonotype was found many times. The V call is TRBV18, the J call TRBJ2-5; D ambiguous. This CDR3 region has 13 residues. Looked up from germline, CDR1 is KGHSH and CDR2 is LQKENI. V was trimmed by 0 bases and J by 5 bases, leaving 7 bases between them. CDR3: CASSPPGDETQYF. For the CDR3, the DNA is TGTGCCAGCTCACCACCTGGGGATGAGACCCAGTACTTC. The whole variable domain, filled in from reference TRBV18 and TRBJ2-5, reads NAGVMQNPRHLVRRRGQEARLRCSPMKGHSHVYWYRQLPEEGLKFMVYLQKENIIDESGMPKERFSAEFPKEGPSILRIQQVVRGDSAAYFCASSPPGDETQYFGPGTRLLVL.

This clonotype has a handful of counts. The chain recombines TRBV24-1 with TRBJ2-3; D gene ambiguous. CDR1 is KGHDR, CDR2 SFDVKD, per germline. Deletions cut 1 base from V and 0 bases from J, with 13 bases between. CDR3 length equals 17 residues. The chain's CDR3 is CATSDFSSIGSTDTQYF. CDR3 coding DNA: TGTGCCACCAGTGATTTTAGTTCCATTGGGAGCACAGATACGCAGTATTTT.

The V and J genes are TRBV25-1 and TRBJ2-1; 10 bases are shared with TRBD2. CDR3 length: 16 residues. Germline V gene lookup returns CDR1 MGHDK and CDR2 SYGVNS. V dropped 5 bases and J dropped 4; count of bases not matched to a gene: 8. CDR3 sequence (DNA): TGTGCCAGCAGTCTCCTAGCGGGAGAGGGATACAATGAGCAGTTCTTC. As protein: CASSLLAGEGYNEQFF.

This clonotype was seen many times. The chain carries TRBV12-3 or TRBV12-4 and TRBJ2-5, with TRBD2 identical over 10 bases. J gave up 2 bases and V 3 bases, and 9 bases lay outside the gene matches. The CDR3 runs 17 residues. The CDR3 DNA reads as TGTGCCAGCAGTTTCGGGACTAGCGAAATCAGGCAAGAGACCCAGTACTTC. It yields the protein CASSFGTSEIRQETQYF.

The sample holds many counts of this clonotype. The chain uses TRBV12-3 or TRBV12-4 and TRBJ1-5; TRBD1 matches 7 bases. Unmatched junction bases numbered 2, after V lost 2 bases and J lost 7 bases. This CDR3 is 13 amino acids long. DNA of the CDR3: TGTGCCAGCAGTTTAAGGGGGCAGCAGCCCCAGCATTTT. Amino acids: CASSLRGQQPQHF.

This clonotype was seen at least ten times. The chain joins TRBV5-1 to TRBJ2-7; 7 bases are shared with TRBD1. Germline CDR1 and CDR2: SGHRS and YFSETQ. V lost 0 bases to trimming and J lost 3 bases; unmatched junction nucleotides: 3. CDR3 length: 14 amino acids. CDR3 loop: CASSLDRGNYEQYF. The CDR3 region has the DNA TGCGCCAGCAGCTTGGACAGGGGAAACTACGAGCAGTACTTC. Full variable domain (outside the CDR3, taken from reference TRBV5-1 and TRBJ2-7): KAGVTQTPRYLIKTRGQQVTLSCSPISGHRSVSWYQQTPGQGLQFLFEYFSETQRNKGNFPGRFSGRQFSNSRSEMNVSTLELGDSALYLCASSLDRGNYEQYFGPGTRLTVT.

The CDR3 DNA sequence: TGTGCCAGCAGGGACCGACAGTTTAGGAATCAGCCCCAGCATTTT. Translation: CASRDRQFRNQPQHF. This rearrangement joins TRBV14 to TRBJ1-5, with a tentative D call TRBD1 (5 bases). Per the germline V gene, CDR1 is SGHDN and CDR2 is FVKESK. Trimming shortened V by 6 bases and J by 4 bases, and 16 bases separated the two germline ends. The length of the CDR3 is 15 residues.

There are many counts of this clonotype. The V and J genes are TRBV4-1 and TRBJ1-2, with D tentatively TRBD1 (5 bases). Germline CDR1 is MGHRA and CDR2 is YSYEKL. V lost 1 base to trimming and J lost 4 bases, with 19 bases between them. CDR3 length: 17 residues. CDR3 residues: CASSQGTSGTHIYGYTF. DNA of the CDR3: TGCGCCAGCAGCCAAGGTACCTCCGGGACCCATATCTATGGCTACACCTTC.

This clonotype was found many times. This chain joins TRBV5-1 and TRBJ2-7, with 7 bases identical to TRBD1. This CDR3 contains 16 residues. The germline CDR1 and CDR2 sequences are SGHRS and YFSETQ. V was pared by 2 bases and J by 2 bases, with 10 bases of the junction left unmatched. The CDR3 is CASSLRGQTSTYEQYF. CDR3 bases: TGCGCCAGCAGCTTAAGGGGACAGACCTCAACCTACGAGCAGTACTTC. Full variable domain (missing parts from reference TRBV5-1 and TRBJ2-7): KAGVTQTPRYLIKTRGQQVTLSCSPISGHRSVSWYQQTPGQGLQFLFEYFSETQRNKGNFPGRFSGRQFSNSRSEMNVSTLELGDSALYLCASSLRGQTSTYEQYFGPGTRLTVT.

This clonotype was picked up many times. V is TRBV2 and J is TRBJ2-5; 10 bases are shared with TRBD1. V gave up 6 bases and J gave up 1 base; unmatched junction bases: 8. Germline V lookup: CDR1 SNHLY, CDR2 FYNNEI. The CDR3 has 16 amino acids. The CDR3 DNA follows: TGTGCCAGCAGCCGGGACAGGGGCCCTGCCCAAGAGACCCAGTACTTC. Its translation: CASSRDRGPAQETQYF.

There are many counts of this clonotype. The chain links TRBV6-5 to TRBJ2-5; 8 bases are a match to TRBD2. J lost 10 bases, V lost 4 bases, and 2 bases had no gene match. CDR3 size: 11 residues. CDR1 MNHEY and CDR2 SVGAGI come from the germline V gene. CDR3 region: CASSFGTSQYF. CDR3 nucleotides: TGTGCCAGCAGTTTCGGGACTAGCCAGTACTTC.

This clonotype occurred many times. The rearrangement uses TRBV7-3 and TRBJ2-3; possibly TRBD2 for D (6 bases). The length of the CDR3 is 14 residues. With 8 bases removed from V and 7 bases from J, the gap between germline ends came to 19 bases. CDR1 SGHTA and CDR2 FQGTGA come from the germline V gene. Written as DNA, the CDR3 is TGTGCCAGCTCGATATCGGGAGACACGAATACGCAGTATTTT. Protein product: CASSISGDTNTQYF.

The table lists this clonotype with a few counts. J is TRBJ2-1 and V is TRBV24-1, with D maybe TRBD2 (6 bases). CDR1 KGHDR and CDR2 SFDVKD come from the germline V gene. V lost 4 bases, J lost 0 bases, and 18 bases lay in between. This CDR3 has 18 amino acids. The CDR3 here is CATSDPSSPRGSYNEQFF. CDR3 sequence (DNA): TGTGCCACCAGTGACCCTTCTAGCCCGCGGGGCTCCTACAATGAGCAGTTCTTC.

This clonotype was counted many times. CDR3 sequence: CATNPGRFTRETQYF. In nucleotides, the CDR3 is TGTGCCACGAACCCAGGCAGATTTACCCGAGAGACCCAGTACTTC. The V gene is TRBV15, the J gene TRBJ2-5; D unclear. Trimming left V 9 bases short and J 4 bases short, with 21 bases between. Germline V lookup: CDR1 LNHNV, CDR2 YYDKDF (reference sequence). The CDR3 runs to 15 residues.

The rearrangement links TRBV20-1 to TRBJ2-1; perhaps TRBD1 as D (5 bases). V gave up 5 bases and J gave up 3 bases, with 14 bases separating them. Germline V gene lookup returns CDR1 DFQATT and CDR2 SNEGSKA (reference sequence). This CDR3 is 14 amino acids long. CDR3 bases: TGCAGTGCTCCCGAGGCAGGGATCTACAATGAGCAGTTCTTC. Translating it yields CSAPEAGIYNEQFF.

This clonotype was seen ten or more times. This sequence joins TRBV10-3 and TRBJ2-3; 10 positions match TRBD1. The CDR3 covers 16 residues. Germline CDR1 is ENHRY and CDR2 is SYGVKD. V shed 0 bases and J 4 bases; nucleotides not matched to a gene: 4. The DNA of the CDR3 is TGTGCCATCAGTGAGTCGGGACAGGGGTGGGCAGATACGCAGTATTTT. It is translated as CAISESGQGWADTQYF.

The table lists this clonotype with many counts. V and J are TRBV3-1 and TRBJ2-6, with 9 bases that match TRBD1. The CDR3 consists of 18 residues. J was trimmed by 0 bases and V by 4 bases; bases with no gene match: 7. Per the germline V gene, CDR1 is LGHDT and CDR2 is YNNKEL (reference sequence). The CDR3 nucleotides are TGTGCCAGCAGCCTCCTCGGACAGGGGTTCTCTGGGGCCAACGTCCTGACTTTC. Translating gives CASSLLGQGFSGANVLTF.

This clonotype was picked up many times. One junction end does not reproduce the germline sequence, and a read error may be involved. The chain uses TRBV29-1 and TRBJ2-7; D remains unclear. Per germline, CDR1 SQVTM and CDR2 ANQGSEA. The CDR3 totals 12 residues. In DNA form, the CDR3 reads TGCAGCGTTGAAGATCGGGCAGGCGGTCGGAACTTC. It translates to CSVEDRAGGRNF.

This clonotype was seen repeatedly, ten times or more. The CDR3 protein is CASSGPANSQETQYF. In DNA, the CDR3 is TGTGCCAGCAGCGGACCCGCTAACTCACAAGAGACCCAGTACTTC. V gene TRBV7-9 combines with J gene TRBJ2-5, with D unclear. Deletions cut 5 bases from V and 2 bases from J, with 15 bases between. Germline V gene lookup returns CDR1 SEHNR and CDR2 FQNEAQ (reference sequence). The CDR3 loop spans 15 amino acids.

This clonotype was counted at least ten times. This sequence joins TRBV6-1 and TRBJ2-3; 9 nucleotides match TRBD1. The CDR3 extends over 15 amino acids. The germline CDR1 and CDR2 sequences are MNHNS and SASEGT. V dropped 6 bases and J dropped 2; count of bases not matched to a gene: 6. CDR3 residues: CASSPDRGNTDTQYF. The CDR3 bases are TGTGCCAGCAGCCCGGACAGGGGAAACACAGATACGCAGTATTTT.

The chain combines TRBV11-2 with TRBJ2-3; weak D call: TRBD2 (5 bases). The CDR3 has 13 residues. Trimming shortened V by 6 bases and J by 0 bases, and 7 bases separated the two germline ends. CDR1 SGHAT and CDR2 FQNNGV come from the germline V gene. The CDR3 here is CASRRTSTDTQYF. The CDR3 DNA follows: TGTGCCAGCAGACGGACTAGCACAGATACGCAGTATTTT.

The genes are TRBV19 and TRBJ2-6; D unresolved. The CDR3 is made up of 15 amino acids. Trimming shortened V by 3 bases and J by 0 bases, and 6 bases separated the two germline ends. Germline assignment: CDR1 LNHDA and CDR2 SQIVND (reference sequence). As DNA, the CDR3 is TGTGCCAGTAGTATCCTCGGCTCTGGGGCCAACGTCCTGACTTTC. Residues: CASSILGSGANVLTF.

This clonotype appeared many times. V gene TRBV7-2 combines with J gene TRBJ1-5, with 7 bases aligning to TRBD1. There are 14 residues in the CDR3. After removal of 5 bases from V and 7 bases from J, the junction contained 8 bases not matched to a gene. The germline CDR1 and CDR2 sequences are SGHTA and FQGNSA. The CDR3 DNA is TGTGCCAGCAGCCTCCGGGACAGCGAGCAGCCCCAGCATTTT. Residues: CASSLRDSEQPQHF.

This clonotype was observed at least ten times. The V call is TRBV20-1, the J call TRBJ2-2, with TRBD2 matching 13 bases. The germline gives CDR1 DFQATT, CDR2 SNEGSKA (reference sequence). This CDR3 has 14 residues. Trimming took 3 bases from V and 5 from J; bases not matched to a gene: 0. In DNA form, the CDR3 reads TGCAGTGCTAGGGGACTAGCGGGAACCGGGGAGCTGTTTTTT. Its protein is CSARGLAGTGELFF.

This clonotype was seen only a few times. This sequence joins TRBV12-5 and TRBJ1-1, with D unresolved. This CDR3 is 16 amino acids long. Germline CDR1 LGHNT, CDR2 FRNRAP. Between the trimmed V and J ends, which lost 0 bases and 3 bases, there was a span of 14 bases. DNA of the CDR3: TGTGCTAGTGGTTTGGTACCCCCAGGTTGGGACACTGAAGCTTTCTTT. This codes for CASGLVPPGWDTEAFF.

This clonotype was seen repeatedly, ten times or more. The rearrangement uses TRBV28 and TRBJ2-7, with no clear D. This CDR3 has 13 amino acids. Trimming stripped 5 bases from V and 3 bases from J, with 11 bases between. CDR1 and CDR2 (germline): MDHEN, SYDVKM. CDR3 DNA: TGTGCCAGCAGTCCCTTCCTCGGCTACGAGCAGTACTTC. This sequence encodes CASSPFLGYEQYF. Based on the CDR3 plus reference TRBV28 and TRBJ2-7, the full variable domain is DVKVTQSSRYLVKRTGEKVFLECVQDMDHENMFWYRQDPGLGLRLIYFSYDVKMKEKGDIPEGYSVSREKKERFSLILESASTNQTSMYLCASSPFLGYEQYFGPGTRLTVT.

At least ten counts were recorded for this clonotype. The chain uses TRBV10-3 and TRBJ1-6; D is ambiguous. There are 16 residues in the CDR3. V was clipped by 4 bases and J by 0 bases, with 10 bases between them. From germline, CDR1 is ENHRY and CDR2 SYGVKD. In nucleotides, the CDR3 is TGTGCCATCAGTGTTGAGGAGAGCTCCTATAATTCACCCCTCCACTTT. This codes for CAISVEESSYNSPLHF.